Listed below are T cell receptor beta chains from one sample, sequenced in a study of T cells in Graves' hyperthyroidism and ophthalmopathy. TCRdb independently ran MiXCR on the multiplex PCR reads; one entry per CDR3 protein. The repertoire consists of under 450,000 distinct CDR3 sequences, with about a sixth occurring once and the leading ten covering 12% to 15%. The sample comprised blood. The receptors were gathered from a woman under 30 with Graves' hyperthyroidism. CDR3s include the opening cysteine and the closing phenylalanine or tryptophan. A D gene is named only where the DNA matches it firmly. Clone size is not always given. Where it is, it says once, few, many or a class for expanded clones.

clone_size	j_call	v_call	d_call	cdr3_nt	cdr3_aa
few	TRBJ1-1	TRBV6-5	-	TGTGCCAGCAGTTACTCCGGATCCATGAACACTGAAGCTTTCTTT	CASSYSGSMNTEAFF
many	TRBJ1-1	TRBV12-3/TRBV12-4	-	TGTGCCAGCAGTTTTTTAGGTTCTGGAGCTTTCTTT	CASSFLGSGAFF
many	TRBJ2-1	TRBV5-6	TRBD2	TGTGCCAGCAGCCCACTAAAGGGAGCGGGACGTAATGAGCAGTTCTTC	CASSPLKGAGRNEQFF
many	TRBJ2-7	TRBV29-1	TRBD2	TGCAGCGTTGCGCCGGGACTAGCTCATACCCCCCTGGAGCAGTACTTC	CSVAPGLAHTPLEQYF
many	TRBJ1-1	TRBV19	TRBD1	TGTGCCAGTAGTGCCACCGGGACAGGGGGCGCGGACACTGAAGCTTTCTTT	CASSATGTGGADTEAFF
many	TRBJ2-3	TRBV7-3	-	TGTGCCAGCAGCTTACAGGCCGACCGAGCTCCGCAGTATTTT	CASSLQADRAPQYF
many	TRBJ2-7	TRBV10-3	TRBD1	TGTGCCATCAGTCTGGACAGGGAGTACGAGCAGTACTTC	CAISLDREYEQYF
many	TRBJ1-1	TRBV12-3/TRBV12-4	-	TGTGCCAGCAGTCGGAAGCGGTCCCCGAACACTGAAGCTTTCTTT	CASSRKRSPNTEAFF
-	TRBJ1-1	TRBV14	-	TGTGCCAGCAGCCAAGATCCCCATCCGGGGGTGAACACTGAAGCTTTCTTT	CASSQDPHPGVNTEAFF
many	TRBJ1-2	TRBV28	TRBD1	TGTGCCAGCATGCGGGACAGAGATTATGGCTACACCTTC	CASMRDRDYGYTF
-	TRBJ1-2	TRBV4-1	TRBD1	TGCGCCAGCAGCCAAATAGGGACAGCTAACTATGGCTACACCTTC	CASSQIGTANYGYTF
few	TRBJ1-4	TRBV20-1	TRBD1	TGCAGTGCTAGAGATCTAGGCAGGGGGCCGAATGGTGAAAAACTGTTTTTT	CSARDLGRGPNGEKLFF
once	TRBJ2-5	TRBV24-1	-	TGTGCCACCAGTGAGTGGGGGGAAGAGACCCAGTACTTC	CATSEWGEETQYF
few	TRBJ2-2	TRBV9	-	TGTGCCAGCAGCCGGGTGGGAGCGACCGGGGAGCTGTTTTTT	CASSRVGATGELFF
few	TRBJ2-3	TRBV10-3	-	TGTGCCATCAGTGAAGGTTGGGGCGAGAATACGCAGTATTTT	CAISEGWGENTQYF
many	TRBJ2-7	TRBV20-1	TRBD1	TGCAGTGCTAGAGATCTGACAGGGGGTCCCTACGAGCAGTACTTC	CSARDLTGGPYEQYF
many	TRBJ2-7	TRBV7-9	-	TGTGCCAGCAGCTTATGGAGTCACGAGCAGTACTTC	CASSLWSHEQYF
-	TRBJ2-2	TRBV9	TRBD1	TGTGCCAGCAGCGCCCGTCAAACAGGGGGCGGCGGGGAGCTGTTTTTT	CASSARQTGGGGELFF
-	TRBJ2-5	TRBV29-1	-	TGCAGTTTCGAGGGGTTGGGAGAGACCCAGTACTTC	CSFEGLGETQYF
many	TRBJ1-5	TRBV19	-	TGTGCCAGTAGTATCCGGAACGCCAATCAGCCCCAGCATTTT	CASSIRNANQPQHF
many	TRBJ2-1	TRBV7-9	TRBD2	TGTGCCAGCAGCTTAGTAGGCGGGAGGACCTACAATGAGCAGTTCTTC	CASSLVGGRTYNEQFF
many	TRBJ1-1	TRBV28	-	TGTGCCAGCAGTTTACCCCATTTTTCCAGGGTAGACACTGAAGCTTTCTTT	CASSLPHFSRVDTEAFF
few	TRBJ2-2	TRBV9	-	TGTGCCAGCAGCGACCTGTACGGGGAGCTGTTTTTT	CASSDLYGELFF
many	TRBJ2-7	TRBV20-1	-	TGCAGTGCCCATGACCGTGGGCTGAGCTCCTACGAGCAGTACTTC	CSAHDRGLSSYEQYF
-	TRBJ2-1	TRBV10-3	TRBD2	TGTGCCATGGGGGAGAGGGTGGGAGCGGGAATGGATGAGCAGTTCTTC	CAMGERVGAGMDEQFF
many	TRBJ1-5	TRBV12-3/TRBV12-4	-	TGTGCCAGCAGTTTAGCGCTACAGGGTAGACGCAATCAGCCCCAGCATTTT	CASSLALQGRRNQPQHF
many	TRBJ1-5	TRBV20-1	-	TGCAGTGCTAGGGAGCTGGTCGCAGGGGTAAGCCAGCCCCAGCATTTT	CSARELVAGVSQPQHF
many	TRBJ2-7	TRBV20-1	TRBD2	TGCAGTGCTCCTCCAAGCGGGAGGGGGGGCGAGCAGTACTTC	CSAPPSGRGGEQYF
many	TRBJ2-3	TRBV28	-	TGTGCCAGCAGTTTACACAGGGGGGGAGATACGCAGTATTTT	CASSLHRGGDTQYF
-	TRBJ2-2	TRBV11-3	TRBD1	TGTACCAGCAGGAACAGGGGGCGTTTAACCGGGGAGCTGTTTTTT	CTSRNRGRLTGELFF
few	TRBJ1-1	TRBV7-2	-	TGTGCCAGCGGCGAGGGACAGAACACTGAAGCTTTCTTT	CASGEGQNTEAFF
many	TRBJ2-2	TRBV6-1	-	TGTGCCAGCAGTTTATACAGGGCGGCCGGGGAGCTGTTTTTT	CASSLYRAAGELFF
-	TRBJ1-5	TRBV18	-	TGTGCCAGCTCACAGTCAGCAGGGATGGATCAGCCCCAGCATTTT	CASSQSAGMDQPQHF
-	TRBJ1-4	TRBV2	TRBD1	TGTGCCAGCAGTGGGGGACAGCCTAATGAAAAACTGTTTTTT	CASSGGQPNEKLFF
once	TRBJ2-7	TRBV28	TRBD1	TGTGCCAGCAGGCCCGGACAGGGCATCTACGAGCAGTACTTC	CASRPGQGIYEQYF
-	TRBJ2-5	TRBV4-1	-	TGCGCCAGCCCCCAGGGGAGGGGAGAGACCCAGTACTTC	CASPQGRGETQYF
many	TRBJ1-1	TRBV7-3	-	TGTGCCAGCAGCTGGGACTGGAACACTGAAGCTTTCTTT	CASSWDWNTEAFF
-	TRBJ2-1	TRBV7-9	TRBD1	TGTGCCAGCAGCCGACGACAGGGCAACAACAATGAGCAGTTCTTC	CASSRRQGNNNEQFF
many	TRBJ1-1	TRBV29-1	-	TGCAGCGTTGAAGACGGTCGGCCGTGGGCTTTCTTT	CSVEDGRPWAFF
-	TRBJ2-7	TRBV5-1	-	TGCGCCAGCAGCTTCACCGGGACTTCCTCGGAGCAGTACTTC	CASSFTGTSSEQYF
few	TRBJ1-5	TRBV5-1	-	TGCGCCAGCAGCTTGTGGGGGGATAGCAATCAGCCCCAGCATTTT	CASSLWGDSNQPQHF
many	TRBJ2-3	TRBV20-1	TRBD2	TGCAGTGCTAGAGGGACTAGCGGACCGCACACAGATACGCAGTATTTT	CSARGTSGPHTDTQYF
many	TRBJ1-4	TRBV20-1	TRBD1	TGCAGTGCTCAAGACAGGGGGGATGAAAAACTGTTTTTT	CSAQDRGDEKLFF
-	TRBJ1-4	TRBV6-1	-	TGTGCCAGCGGGGCTCCCGAAAAACTGTTTTTT	CASGAPEKLFF
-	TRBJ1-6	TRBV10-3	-	TGTGCCATCAGTGGGAGGGAGTCCTTGAATTCACCCCTCCACTTT	CAISGRESLNSPLHF
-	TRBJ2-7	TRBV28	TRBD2	TGTGCCAGCAGTCACGGACTAGCTTACGAGCAGTACTTC	CASSHGLAYEQYF
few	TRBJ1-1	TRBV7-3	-	TGTGCCAGCAGCGTCGTCCGGAACACTGAAGCTTTCTTT	CASSVVRNTEAFF
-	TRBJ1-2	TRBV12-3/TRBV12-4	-	TGTGCCAGCACCGACCGGACAGTCTACTATGGCTACACCTTC	CASTDRTVYYGYTF
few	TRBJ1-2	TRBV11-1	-	TGTGCCAGCAGTTCCGACCCCTTAAGCTTTGCCTTC	CASSSDPLSFAF
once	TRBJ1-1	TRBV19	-	TGTGCCAGTATTCCGCTCGGGGAAGGAGTGGGGACTGAAGCTTTCTTT	CASIPLGEGVGTEAFF
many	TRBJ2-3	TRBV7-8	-	TGTGCCAGCAGCTTAGGCCGCCCGCCCCACCTTGTAAGAGATACGCAGTATTTT	CASSLGRPPHLVRDTQYF
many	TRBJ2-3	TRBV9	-	TGTGCCAGCAGCGCGGACGGCGGGAGCACAGATACGCAGTATTTT	CASSADGGSTDTQYF
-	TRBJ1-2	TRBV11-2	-	TGTGCCAGCAGCCTAATACCTTTCGGGGGCTACACCTTC	CASSLIPFGGYTF
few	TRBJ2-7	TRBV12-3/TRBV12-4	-	TGTGCCAGCACTCCTGCAGAGGTGAGCTCCTACGAGCAGTACTTC	CASTPAEVSSYEQYF
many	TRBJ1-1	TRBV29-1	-	TGCAGCGTGGAGACACCAATGAACACTGAAGCTTTCTTT	CSVETPMNTEAFF
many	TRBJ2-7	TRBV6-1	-	TGTGCCAGCAGCCGGACCCCATCGAACGAGCAGTACTTC	CASSRTPSNEQYF
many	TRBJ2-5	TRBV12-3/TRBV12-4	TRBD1	TGTGCCAGCAGTTTAAACAGGGGAAGTCGAGAGACCCAGTACTTC	CASSLNRGSRETQYF